The rows below give T cell receptor beta chains drawn from one sample of a study of blood T cell repertoires in COVID-19. The protocol was immunoSEQ multiplex PCR, while the TCRdb copy is restricted to in-frame clones and leaves out a portion. The sample consists of under 200,000 clones, around 81% of them appearing once. The specimen sequenced was peripheral blood. The receptor source for this set is a human donor with acute or convalescent COVID-19. The donor label of this sample is uncertain. Both conserved end residues are part of each CDR3. A D gene is named only where the DNA matches it firmly. Clone size is not always given. Where it is, it says once, few, many or a class for expanded clones.

.	TRBD2	TRBV9	TRBJ2-2	CASSAPGRDKGGELFF	TGTGCCAGCAGCGCTCCCGGGAGGGATAAGGGCGGGGAGCTGTTTTTT
few	.	TRBV27	TRBJ2-1	CASRQAGTFPFF	TGTGCCAGCAGGCAAGCCGGGACTTTCCCTTTCTTC
.	.	TRBV27	TRBJ2-7	CASSGGYRYEQYF	TGTGCCAGCAGTGGCGGGTACCGCTACGAGCAGTACTTC
.	TRBD2	TRBV2	TRBJ2-7	CASSEWGLADYEQYF	TGTGCCAGCAGTGAATGGGGACTAGCGGACTACGAGCAGTACTTC
.	TRBD2	TRBV7-6	TRBJ2-3	CASSRRLAGTDTQYF	TGTGCCAGCAGCAGAAGACTAGCGGGGACAGATACGCAGTATTTT
few	TRBD1	TRBV6-5	TRBJ2-7	CASTSGTAPYEQYF	TGTGCCAGCACCTCCGGGACAGCCCCCTACGAGCAGTACTTC
.	.	TRBV2	TRBJ1-1	CASSEAANTEAFF	TGTGCCAGCAGTGAAGCAGCGAACACTGAAGCTTTCTTT
.	.	TRBV5-5	TRBJ1-3	CASSLESGNTIYF	TGTGCCAGCAGCTTGGAATCAGGAAACACCATATATTTT
once	.	TRBV6-6	TRBJ2-7	CASSPVAGEQYF	TGTGCCAGCAGTCCGGTCGCCGGCGAGCAGTACTTC
.	.	TRBV25-1	TRBJ1-2	CASSLNSGDGYTF	TGTGCCAGCAGCCTTAACAGTGGCGATGGCTACACCTTC
.	.	TRBV27	TRBJ1-5	CASSFWQGSQPQHF	TGTGCCAGCAGTTTCTGGCAGGGAAGCCAGCCCCAGCATTTT
.	TRBD2	TRBV7-3	TRBJ2-2	CASSRTSGGELFF	TGTGCCAGCAGCCGGACTAGCGGGGGGGAGCTGTTTTTT
once	TRBD1	TRBV19	TRBJ1-4	CASNLGQGGEKLFF	TGTGCCAGTAACCTTGGACAGGGTGGCGAAAAACTGTTTTTT
.	.	TRBV6-5	TRBJ2-7	CASLSANRFTYEQYF	TGTGCCAGCTTGTCGGCTAACAGATTTACCTACGAGCAGTACTTC
.	TRBD1	TRBV3-1/TRBV3-2	TRBJ2-5	CASEAPGTGKQETQYF	TGTGCCAGTGAGGCCCCCGGGACAGGGAAGCAAGAGACCCAGTACTTC
few	TRBD1	TRBV5-1	TRBJ2-5	CASSLQGAEETQYF	TGCGCCAGCAGCTTACAGGGGGCCGAGGAGACCCAGTACTTC
.	.	TRBV6-7	TRBJ1-6	CASSYSRGKGSPLHF	TGTGCCAGCAGTTACTCGAGAGGGAAAGGTTCACCCCTCCACTTT
.	TRBD1	TRBV4-1	TRBJ1-6	CASSQQNLIGTGASPLHF	TGCGCCAGCAGCCAACAGAATTTAATCGGGACAGGGGCCTCACCCCTCCACTTT
.	.	TRBV5-1	TRBJ2-7	CASSWNLYRTKNEQYF	TGCGCCAGCAGCTGGAATTTATATCGGACAAAAAACGAGCAGTACTTC
.	TRBD1	TRBV7-8	TRBJ1-4	CASNPGGAAEKLFF	TGTGCCAGCAACCCAGGGGGCGCCGCCGAAAAACTGTTTTTT
.	.	TRBV12-2	TRBJ1-6	CASRPPGSGDSPLHF	TGTGCAAGTCGACCACCAGGGTCGGGGGATTCACCCCTCCACTTT
.	.	TRBV13	TRBJ2-7	CASSVQRGEQYF	TGTGCCAGCAGCGTGCAGCGCGGCGAGCAGTACTTC
.	TRBD2	TRBV5-5	TRBJ2-1	CASSFRTSWNEQFF	TGTGCCAGCAGCTTCCGGACTAGTTGGAATGAGCAGTTCTTC
.	.	TRBV11-2	TRBJ2-7	CASSLAREAYEQYF	TGTGCCAGCAGCTTAGCCAGGGAAGCCTACGAGCAGTACTTC
.	.	TRBV7-2	TRBJ1-2	CASSLAGVGYTF	TGTGCCAGCAGCTTAGCAGGGGTTGGCTACACCTTC
.	TRBD1	TRBV7-9	TRBJ1-4	CASRSPGTGDEKLFF	TGTGCCAGCAGATCCCCCGGGACAGGGGATGAAAAACTGTTTTTT
.	TRBD1	TRBV5-1	TRBJ1-4	CASSPGQVAEKLFF	TGCGCCAGCAGCCCCGGACAGGTCGCGGAAAAACTGTTTTTT
few	TRBD2	TRBV19	TRBJ2-7	CASSRFLAGPYEQYF	TGTGCCAGTAGTAGATTCCTAGCGGGACCCTACGAGCAGTACTTC
.	.	TRBV10-2	TRBJ2-7	CASRPSLLPYEQYF	TGCGCCAGCAGACCGAGCCTGCTCCCCTACGAGCAGTACTTC
.	.	TRBV7-9	TRBJ2-1	CASSLGGRGGEQFF	TGTGCCAGCAGCTTAGGTGGGAGAGGAGGTGAGCAGTTCTTC
.	TRBD1	TRBV6-1	TRBJ2-7	CASSERDRGPYEQYF	TGTGCCAGCAGTGAGAGGGACAGGGGCCCCTACGAGCAGTACTTC
.	TRBD2	TRBV5-3	TRBJ2-7	CARSQVVAGGPEPRHEQYF	TGTGCCAGAAGCCAAGTGGTAGCGGGAGGACCCGAGCCCAGACACGAGCAGTACTTC
few	TRBD1	TRBV30	TRBJ1-6	CAWTMTGEGSPLHF	TGTGCCTGGACTATGACAGGGGAAGGATCACCCCTCCACTTT
few	.	TRBV5-4	TRBJ1-4	CASSRGTRSEKLFF	TGTGCCAGCAGCCGGGGGACCCGTAGTGAAAAACTGTTTTTT
once	TRBD1	TRBV7-2	TRBJ2-5	CASSLRGTGSFQYF	TGTGCCAGCAGCCTCCGGGGGACAGGGTCTTTCCAGTACTTC
.	TRBD1	TRBV25-1	TRBJ1-4	CASSETGRGPEKLFF	TGTGCCAGCAGTGAAACTGGCAGGGGGCCCGAAAAACTGTTTTTT
once	TRBD1	TRBV11-1	TRBJ2-7	CASRGQGPYEQYF	TGTGCCAGCAGGGGACAGGGGCCTTACGAGCAGTACTTC
.	.	TRBV5-5	TRBJ1-1	CASSSGTSDKNTEAFF	TGTGCCAGCAGCTCGGGAACTTCCGACAAGAACACTGAAGCTTTCTTT
.	TRBD2	TRBV5-1	TRBJ2-1	CASSLTLAEGNEQFF	TGCGCCAGCAGCTTGACCCTAGCGGAGGGCAATGAGCAGTTCTTC
.	TRBD1	TRBV3-1/TRBV3-2	TRBJ1-1	CASSLQTGIGNTEAFF	TGTGCCAGCAGCCTCCAGACAGGGATAGGGAACACTGAAGCTTTCTTT
.	TRBD1	TRBV6-5	TRBJ2-1	CASSKRQGGHEQFF	TGTGCCAGCAGTAAGCGACAGGGGGGGCATGAGCAGTTCTTC
.	TRBD2	TRBV14	TRBJ2-3	CASSQDSSGGQFTDTQYF	TGTGCCAGCAGCCAAGATTCTAGCGGGGGGCAATTCACAGATACGCAGTATTTT
.	TRBD2	TRBV7-8	TRBJ2-7	CASSPRASGASYEQYF	TGTGCCAGCAGCCCGAGGGCTAGCGGGGCCTCCTACGAGCAGTACTTC
.	.	TRBV28	TRBJ1-5	CASSSLQGPYQPQHF	TGTGCCAGCAGTTCCCTCCAGGGGCCTTATCAGCCCCAGCATTTT
.	.	TRBV3-1/TRBV3-2	TRBJ1-1	CASSHQGRTEAFF	TGTGCCAGCAGCCACCAGGGGCGGACTGAAGCTTTCTTT
.	.	TRBV7-9	TRBJ2-2	CASSLSGGDTGELFF	TGTGCCAGCAGCTTAAGTGGAGGAGACACCGGGGAGCTGTTTTTT
.	TRBD1	TRBV19	TRBJ2-7	CASSAGTGTYEQYF	TGTGCCAGTAGTGCGGGGACAGGGACCTACGAGCAGTACTTC
.	.	TRBV5-1	TRBJ1-1	CASSPTAYATEAFF	TGCGCCAGCAGCCCCACAGCTTACGCCACTGAAGCTTTCTTT
once	.	TRBV9	TRBJ1-1	CASSPRQGITEAFF	TGTGCCAGCAGCCCCCGGCAGGGGATCACTGAAGCTTTCTTT
.	TRBD1	TRBV7-9	TRBJ1-5	CASSPKGADNQPQHF	TGTGCCAGCAGCCCAAAGGGGGCTGACAATCAGCCCCAGCATTTT
.	TRBD2	TRBV11-2	TRBJ2-5	CASSYSGIETQYF	TGTGCCAGCAGCTACAGCGGGATTGAGACCCAGTACTTC
.	.	TRBV27	TRBJ1-1	CASSLLGSLNTEAFF	TGTGCCAGCAGTTTATTGGGCTCCCTGAACACTGAAGCTTTCTTT
.	.	TRBV5-6	TRBJ1-1	CASSSPDQGGNTEAFF	TGTGCCAGCAGCTCTCCTGATCAGGGTGGGAACACTGAAGCTTTCTTT
.	.	TRBV5-1	TRBJ1-1	CASSLSLNTEAFF	TGCGCCAGCAGCTTGTCTTTGAACACTGAAGCTTTCTTT
few	TRBD2	TRBV7-9	TRBJ2-1	CASSPASGRALGEQFF	TGTGCCAGCAGCCCCGCTAGCGGGAGGGCCCTCGGGGAGCAGTTCTTC
.	.	TRBV18	TRBJ2-2	CASSPSGYNSLNTGELFF	TGTGCCAGCTCGCCCTCGGGTTATAACTCTCTGAACACCGGGGAGCTGTTTTTT
.	.	TRBV18	TRBJ1-1	CASSPDQGNTEAFF	TGTGCCAGCTCACCAGACCAGGGCAACACTGAAGCTTTCTTT